This T cell receptor beta chain was identified during a study of CD8+CD57+ T cells in acquired aplastic anemia. Study context: Sorted CD4+ and CD8+ cells yielded roughly 3.5 ug of DNA on average. Average CD4+ read depth in healthy donors was around 10 million reads.

Genomic DNA was employed as the template in profiling TCR beta VDJ and CDR3. MiXCR was run by TCRdb on the reads, yielding one entry per CDR3 protein. The sample lists 200,000 to 250,000 distinct CDR3 sequences, 61% seen once, with 29% in the top ten. The junction had 11 bases not matched to a gene; V was cut back by 1 base and J by 0 bases. The CDR3 has 18 amino acids. CDR1 and CDR2 (germline): SGHRS, YFSETQ. Of note for this clonotype: Its specificity is not known. A single base separates this from a much larger clone, so it may be a read error.

Findings of the study overall: In common between the patients and the controls were more than 25 CD8+ CDR3 sequences. Researchers reported that CD8+ Simpson's diversity was not significantly different in patients versus controls.

This rearrangement joins TRBV5-1 to TRBJ1-1, with 8 positions matching TRBD1. The receptor comes from a human donor in good health. Input material: sorted CD4+, CD8+, or CD8+CD57+ T cells (not recorded which) from PBMCs. The CDR3 sequence is CASSLIAYRQGMNTEAFF. The CDR3 nucleotides are TGCGCCAGCAGCTTGATCGCTTATAGACAGGGGATGAACACTGAAGCTTTCTTT.